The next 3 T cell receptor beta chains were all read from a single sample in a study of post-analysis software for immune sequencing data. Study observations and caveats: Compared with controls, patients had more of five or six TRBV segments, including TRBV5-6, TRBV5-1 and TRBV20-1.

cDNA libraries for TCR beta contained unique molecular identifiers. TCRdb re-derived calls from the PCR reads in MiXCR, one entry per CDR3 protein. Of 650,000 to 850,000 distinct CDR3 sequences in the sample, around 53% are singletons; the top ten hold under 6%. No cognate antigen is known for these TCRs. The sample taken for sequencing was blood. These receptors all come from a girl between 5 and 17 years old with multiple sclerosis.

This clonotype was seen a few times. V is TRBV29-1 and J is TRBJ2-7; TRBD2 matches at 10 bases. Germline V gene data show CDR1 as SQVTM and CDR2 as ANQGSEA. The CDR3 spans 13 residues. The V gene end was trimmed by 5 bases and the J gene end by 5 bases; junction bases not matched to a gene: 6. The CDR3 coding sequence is TGCAGCGTTCAGGGACTAGCGATCGACGAGCAGTACTTC. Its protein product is CSVQGLAIDEQYF.

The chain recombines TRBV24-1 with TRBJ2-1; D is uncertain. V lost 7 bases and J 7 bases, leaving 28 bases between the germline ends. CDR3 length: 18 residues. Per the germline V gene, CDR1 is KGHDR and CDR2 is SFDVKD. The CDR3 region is CATRVPIRSSGRTNEQFF. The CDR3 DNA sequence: TGTGCCACCAGAGTCCCGATCAGGAGCTCCGGGCGGACGAATGAGCAGTTCTTC.

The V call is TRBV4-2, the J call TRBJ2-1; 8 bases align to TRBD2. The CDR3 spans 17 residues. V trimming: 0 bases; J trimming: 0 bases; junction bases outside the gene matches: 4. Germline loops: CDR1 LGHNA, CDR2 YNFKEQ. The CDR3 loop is CASSQDLSGSSYNEQFF. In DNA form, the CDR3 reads TGTGCCAGCAGCCAAGACCTAAGCGGGAGCTCCTACAATGAGCAGTTCTTC.